What follows describes a single T cell receptor (beta chain). The data were obtained in a study of blood T cell repertoires in COVID-19. Background on the study: In each case, the material was cDNA or gDNA derived from T cells, B-cell-depleted T cells, or PBMCs.

Sequencing was performed with immunoSEQ multiplex PCR; in TCRdb, only in-frame clones are kept and a portion is missing. Altogether 200,000 to 250,000 clones are present, around 91% being singletons, with the ten largest covering about 15%. Enrolled through a virtual design, the participants were between 18 and 89 years of age and came from about two dozen US areas. Before they entered the study, exposed participants had met a COVID-19 case within 2 weeks. The specimen sequenced was PBMCs or T cells enriched from blood (not recorded which). The receptor was derived from a man in his thirties or forties who had been exposed to COVID-19.

This CDR3 reads CASSYSGANYGYTF. DNA for the CDR3: TGTGCCAGCAGCTATTCGGGGGCTAACTATGGCTACACCTTC. V gene TRBV7-9 combines with J gene TRBJ1-2; a possible D gene is TRBD1 (5 bases). CDR3 size: 14 residues. From germline, CDR1 is SEHNR and CDR2 FQNEAQ (reference sequence). The V end was cut by 4 bases, the J end by 0 bases, with 9 bases between. The full variable domain, in which reference TRBV7-9 and TRBJ1-2 provide the parts outside the CDR3, is DTGVSQNPRHKITKRGQNVTFRCDPISEHNRLYWYRQTLGQGPEFLTYFQNEAQLEKSRLLSDRFSAERPKGSFSTLEIQRTEQGDSAMYLCASSYSGANYGYTFGSGTRLTVV.